Detailed here is one TCR beta chain. The sample is drawn from a study of blood T cell repertoires in COVID-19. The wider study: From the United States, Italy and Spain came samples of acute and convalescent COVID-19.

Under the authors' procedure: Reference gene primer amplification gave estimated nucleated cell counts. Measured with immunoSEQ multiplex PCR; TCRdb has only the in-frame clones, and not every one. V and J calls and clone size are as listed in that table; D and trimming were resolved from the DNA. The data show a few hundred thousand clones, 85% seen once. V lost 2 bases to trimming and J lost 5 bases, with 10 bases between them. Germline V gene lookup returns CDR1 SGHTA and CDR2 FQGTGA. The CDR3 consists of 13 residues. The specimen sequenced was peripheral blood. The sequence was obtained from a woman younger than 35 with acute or convalescent COVID-19. The chain carries TRBV7-3 and TRBJ2-7; TRBD2 might be the D (6 bases). The chain's CDR3 is CASSLAPGDEQYF. CDR3 bases: TGTGCCAGCAGCTTAGCACCGGGGGACGAGCAGTACTTC.